The 6 T cell receptor beta chains given below trace back to one sample, sequenced in a study of blood T cell repertoires in COVID-19. Sequencing was performed with immunoSEQ multiplex PCR; in TCRdb, only in-frame clones are kept and a portion is missing. The table has some 130,000 clones, 88% seen once. Sequenced material: peripheral blood. The receptors here all came from a man between 65 and 85 years old with active COVID-19.

The V and J genes are TRBV27 and TRBJ2-4, with D tentatively TRBD2 (5 bases). CDR3 length equals 14 residues. Trimming removed 11 bases from V and 5 bases from J, with 19 bases in between. Germline CDR1 reads MNHEY; CDR2 reads SMNVEV (reference sequence). The CDR3 DNA reads as TGTGCCTCCTCTTCCCGGGGTGCCCAAAACATTCAGTACTTC. Residues: CASSSRGAQNIQYF.

The rearrangement uses TRBV5-4 and TRBJ1-2, with 7 nucleotides matching TRBD1. This CDR3 region has 15 residues. CDR1 is SGHNT, CDR2 YYREEE, per germline (reference sequence). The V segment lost 7 bases and the J segment 2 bases; nucleotides outside the gene matches: 11. CDR3 sequence: CASAIQGRGNYGYTF. As DNA, the CDR3 is TGTGCCAGCGCCATACAGGGGCGTGGGAACTATGGCTACACCTTC.

The chain combines TRBV5-6 with TRBJ2-3; D unresolved. With 0 bases removed from V and 2 bases from J, the gap between germline ends came to 7 bases. This CDR3 comprises 14 residues. Looked up from germline, CDR1 is SGHDT and CDR2 is YYEEEE. CDR3 protein: CASSLGQVTDTQYF. The CDR3 coding sequence is TGTGCCAGCAGCTTGGGGCAGGTCACAGATACGCAGTATTTT. The full variable domain, rest sourced from reference TRBV5-6 and TRBJ2-3, is DAGVTQSPTHLIKTRGQQVTLRCSPKSGHDTVSWYQQALGQGPQFIFQYYEEEERQRGNFPDRFSGHQFPNYSSELNVNALLLGDSALYLCASSLGQVTDTQYFGPGTRLTVL.

The V and J genes are TRBV7-2 and TRBJ2-7; D perhaps matches TRBD2 (6 bases). Between the trimmed V and J ends, which lost 5 bases and 6 bases, there was a span of 14 bases. The CDR3 runs 13 residues. The V gene's germline CDR1 is SGHTA and CDR2 FQGNSA. CDR3 sequence: CASSGLGGPEQYF. The CDR3 nucleotides are TGTGCCAGCAGCGGGCTCGGAGGGCCCGAGCAGTACTTC.

The V call is TRBV6-6, the J call TRBJ1-2; unclear D gene. CDR1 and CDR2 (germline): MNHNY, SVGAGI (reference sequence). V lost 5 bases, J lost 1 base, and 11 bases lay in between. This CDR3 has 14 residues. The CDR3 nucleotides are TGTGCCAGCAGTCCTGAGCCCCTTAACTATGGCTACACCTTC. This encodes CASSPEPLNYGYTF.

V usage is TRBV18 and J usage is TRBJ1-1, with D hard to call. This CDR3 comprises 14 residues. Deletions cut 1 base from V and 3 bases from J, with 9 bases between. Germline CDR1 is KGHSH and CDR2 is LQKENI. DNA of the CDR3: TGTGCCAGCTCACCACTCGCCCAGGACACTGAAGCTTTCTTT. Protein: CASSPLAQDTEAFF.